The clone carrying this TCR beta chain showed up just once. The data belong to a study of cytomegalovirus exposure and HLA in healthy donors. Researchers ran the PCR with 60 Vbeta and 13 Jbeta primers. This table comes from immunoSEQ multiplex PCR, and its TCRdb copy is limited to in-frame clones, with some not included. The sample comprises about 230,000 clones, approximately 81% of which are singletons, and 0.2% to 0.25% rests with the top ten. Germline V gives CDR1 MGHDK, CDR2 SYGVNS. This CDR3 has 15 residues. Trimming took 4 bases from V and 0 from J, leaving 10 bases between them. Healthy individuals who donated bone marrow served as the donors.

This sequence joins TRBV25-1 and TRBJ1-5; D not resolved. The sequencing input was PBMCs. The TCR sequence derives from a girl aged 2-10 years in good health and CMV-seronegative. CDR3 DNA: TGTGCCAGCAGTGGGAGTGGAGATAGCAATCAGCCCCAGCATTTT. This gives the protein CASSGSGDSNQPQHF.